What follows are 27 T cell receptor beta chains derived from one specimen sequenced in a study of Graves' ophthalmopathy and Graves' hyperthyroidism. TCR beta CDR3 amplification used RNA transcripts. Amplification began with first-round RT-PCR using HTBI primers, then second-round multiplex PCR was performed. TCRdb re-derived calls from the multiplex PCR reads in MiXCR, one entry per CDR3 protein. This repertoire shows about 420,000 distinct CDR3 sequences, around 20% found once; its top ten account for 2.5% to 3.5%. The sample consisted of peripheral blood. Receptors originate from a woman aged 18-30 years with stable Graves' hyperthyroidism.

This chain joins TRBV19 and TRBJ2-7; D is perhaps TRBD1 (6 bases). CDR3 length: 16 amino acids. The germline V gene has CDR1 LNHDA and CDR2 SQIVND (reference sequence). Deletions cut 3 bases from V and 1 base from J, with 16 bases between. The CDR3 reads CASSISTGIQSYEQYF. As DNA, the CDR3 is TGTGCCAGTAGTATCTCTACAGGGATCCAATCCTACGAGCAGTACTTC.

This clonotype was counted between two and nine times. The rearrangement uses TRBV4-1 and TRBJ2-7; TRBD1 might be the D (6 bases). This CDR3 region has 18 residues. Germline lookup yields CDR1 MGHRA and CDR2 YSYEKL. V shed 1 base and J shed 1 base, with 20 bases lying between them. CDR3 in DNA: TGCGCCAGCAGCCAAGTCTTGGTCGAGGGGGACGGATCCTACGAGCAGTACTTC. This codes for CASSQVLVEGDGSYEQYF.

The CDR3 DNA sequence: TGTGCCAGCACCCCGGACAGGGTGGGAGAGCAGTACTTC. Encoded protein: CASTPDRVGEQYF. The chain has TRBV12-3 or TRBV12-4 and TRBJ2-7, with 8 bases that match TRBD1. The CDR3 has 13 residues. V shed 7 bases, J shed 7 bases, and the junction held 9 bases outside the gene matches.

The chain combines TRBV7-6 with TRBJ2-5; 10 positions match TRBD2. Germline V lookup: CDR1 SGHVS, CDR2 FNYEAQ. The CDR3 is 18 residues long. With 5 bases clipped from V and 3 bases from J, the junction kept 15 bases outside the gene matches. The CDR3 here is CASSPKLAGGPLKETQYF. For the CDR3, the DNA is TGTGCCAGCAGCCCCAAGTTAGCGGGGGGCCCCTTAAAAGAGACCCAGTACTTC.

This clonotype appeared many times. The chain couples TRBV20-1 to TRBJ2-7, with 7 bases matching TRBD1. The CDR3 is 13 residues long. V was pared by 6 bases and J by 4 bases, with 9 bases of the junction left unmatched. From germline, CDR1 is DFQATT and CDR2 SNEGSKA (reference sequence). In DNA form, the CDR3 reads TGCAGTGCCCCTACCCGACAGGGTTACGAGCAGTACTTC. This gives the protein CSAPTRQGYEQYF.

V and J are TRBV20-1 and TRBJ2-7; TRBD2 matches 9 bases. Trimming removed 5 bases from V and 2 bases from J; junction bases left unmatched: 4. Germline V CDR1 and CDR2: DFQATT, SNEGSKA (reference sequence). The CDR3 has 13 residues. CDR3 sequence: CSALSGGPYEQYF. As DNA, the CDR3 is TGCAGTGCTTTAAGCGGGGGGCCCTACGAGCAGTACTTC.

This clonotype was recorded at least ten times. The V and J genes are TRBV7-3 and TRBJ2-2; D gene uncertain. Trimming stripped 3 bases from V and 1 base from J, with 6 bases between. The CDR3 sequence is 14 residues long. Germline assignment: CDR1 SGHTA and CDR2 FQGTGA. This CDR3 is CASSLHMNTGELFF. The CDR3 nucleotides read TGTGCCAGCAGCTTGCATATGAACACCGGGGAGCTGTTTTTT.

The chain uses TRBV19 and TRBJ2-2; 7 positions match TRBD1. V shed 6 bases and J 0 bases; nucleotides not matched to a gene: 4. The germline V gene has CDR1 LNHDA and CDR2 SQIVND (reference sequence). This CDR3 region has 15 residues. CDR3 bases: TGTGCCAGTAGGTTGACAGGGACGAACACCGGGGAGCTGTTTTTT. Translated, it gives CASRLTGTNTGELFF. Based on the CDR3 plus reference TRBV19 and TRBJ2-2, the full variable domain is DGGITQSPKYLFRKEGQNVTLSCEQNLNHDAMYWYRQDPGQGLRLIYYSQIVNDFQKGDIAEGYSVSREKKESFPLTVTSAQKNPTAFYLCASRLTGTNTGELFFGEGSRLTVL.

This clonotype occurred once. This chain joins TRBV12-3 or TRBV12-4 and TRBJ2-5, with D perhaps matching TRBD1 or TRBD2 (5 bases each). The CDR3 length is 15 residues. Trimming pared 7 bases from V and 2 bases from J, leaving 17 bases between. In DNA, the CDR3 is TGTGCCAGCACTATCTCCTCGGGGCCGCAAGAGACCCAGTACTTC. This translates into CASTISSGPQETQYF.

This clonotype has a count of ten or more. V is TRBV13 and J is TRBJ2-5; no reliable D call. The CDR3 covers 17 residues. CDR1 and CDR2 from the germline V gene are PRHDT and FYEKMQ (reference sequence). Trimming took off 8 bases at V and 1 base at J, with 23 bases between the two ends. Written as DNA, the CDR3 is TGTGCCAGCTCACGGTCCGGCATCATAGGGCGCCAAGAGACCCAGTACTTC. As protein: CASSRSGIIGRQETQYF.

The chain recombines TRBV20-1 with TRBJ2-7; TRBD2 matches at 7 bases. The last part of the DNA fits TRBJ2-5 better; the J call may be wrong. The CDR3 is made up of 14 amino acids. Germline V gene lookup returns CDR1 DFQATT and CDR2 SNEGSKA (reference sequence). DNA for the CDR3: TGCAGTGCTAGAGATGGGGGGGACCAAGAGACCCAGTACTTC. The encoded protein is CSARDGGDQETQYF.

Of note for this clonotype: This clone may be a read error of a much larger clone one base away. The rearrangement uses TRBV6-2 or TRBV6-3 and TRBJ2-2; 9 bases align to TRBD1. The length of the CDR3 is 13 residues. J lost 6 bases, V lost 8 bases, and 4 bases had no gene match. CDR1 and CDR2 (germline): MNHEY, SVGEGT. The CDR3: CASDRGLSGELFF. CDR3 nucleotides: TGTGCCAGCGACAGGGGGTTATCCGGGGAGCTGTTTTTT.

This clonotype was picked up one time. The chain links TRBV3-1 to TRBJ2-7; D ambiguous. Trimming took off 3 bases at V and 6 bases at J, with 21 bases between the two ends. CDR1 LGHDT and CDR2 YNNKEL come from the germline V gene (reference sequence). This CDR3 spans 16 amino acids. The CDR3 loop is CASSQYSRTSSGEQYF. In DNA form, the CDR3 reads TGTGCCAGCAGCCAGTACTCCCGGACCTCCAGTGGCGAGCAGTACTTC.

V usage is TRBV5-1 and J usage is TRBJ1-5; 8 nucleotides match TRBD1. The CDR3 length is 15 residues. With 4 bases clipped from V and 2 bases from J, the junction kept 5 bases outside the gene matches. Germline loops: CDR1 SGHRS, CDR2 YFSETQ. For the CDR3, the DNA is TGCGCCAGCAGCCGACTGGACAGGGGCAATCAGCCCCAGCATTTT. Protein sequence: CASSRLDRGNQPQHF.

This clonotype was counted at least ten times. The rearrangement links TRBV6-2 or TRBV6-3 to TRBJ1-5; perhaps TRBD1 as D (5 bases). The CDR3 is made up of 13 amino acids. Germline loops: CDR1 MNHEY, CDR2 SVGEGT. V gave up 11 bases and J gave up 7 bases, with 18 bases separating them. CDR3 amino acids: CAAGIKRLQPQHF. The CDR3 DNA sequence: TGTGCCGCAGGGATCAAGCGGCTGCAGCCCCAGCATTTT.

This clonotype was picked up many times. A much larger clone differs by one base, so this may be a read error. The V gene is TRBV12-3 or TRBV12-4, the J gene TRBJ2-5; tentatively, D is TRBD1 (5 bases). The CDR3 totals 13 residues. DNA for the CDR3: TGTGCCAGCAGAAGGGGTAGCCAAGAGACCAAGTACTTC. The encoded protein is CASRRGSQETKYF.

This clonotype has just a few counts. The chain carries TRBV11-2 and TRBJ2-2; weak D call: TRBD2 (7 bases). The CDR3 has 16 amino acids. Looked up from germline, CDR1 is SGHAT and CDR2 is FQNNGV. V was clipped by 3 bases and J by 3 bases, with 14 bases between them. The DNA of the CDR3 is TGTGCCAGCAGCTTCGGGGGGCTTGGTGACACCGGGGAGCTGTTTTTT. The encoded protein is CASSFGGLGDTGELFF.

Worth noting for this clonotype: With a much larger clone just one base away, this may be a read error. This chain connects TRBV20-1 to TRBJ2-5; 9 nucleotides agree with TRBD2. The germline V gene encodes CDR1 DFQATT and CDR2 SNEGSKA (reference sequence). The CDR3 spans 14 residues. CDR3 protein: CSARGTSAVETQDF. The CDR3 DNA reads TGCAGTGCTAGAGGGACTAGCGCCGTAGAGACCCAGGACTTC.

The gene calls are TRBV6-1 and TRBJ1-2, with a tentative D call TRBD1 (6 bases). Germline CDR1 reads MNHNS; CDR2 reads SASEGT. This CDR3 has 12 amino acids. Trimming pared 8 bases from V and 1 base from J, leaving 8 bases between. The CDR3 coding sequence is TGTGCCAGCGGGGGCCTTAACTATGGCTACACCTTC. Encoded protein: CASGGLNYGYTF.

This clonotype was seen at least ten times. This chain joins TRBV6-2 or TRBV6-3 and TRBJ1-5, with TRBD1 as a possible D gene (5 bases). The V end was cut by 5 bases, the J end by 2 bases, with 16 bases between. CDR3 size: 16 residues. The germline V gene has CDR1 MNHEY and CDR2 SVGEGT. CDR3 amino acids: CASSRPQGWGNQPQHF. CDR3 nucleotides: TGTGCCAGCAGTCGCCCGCAGGGTTGGGGCAATCAGCCCCAGCATTTT.

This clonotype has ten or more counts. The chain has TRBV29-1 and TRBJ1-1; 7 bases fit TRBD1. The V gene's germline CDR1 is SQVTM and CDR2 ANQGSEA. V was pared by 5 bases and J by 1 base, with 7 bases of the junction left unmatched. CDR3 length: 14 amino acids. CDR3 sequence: CSVSRTGGNTEAFF. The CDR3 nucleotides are TGCAGCGTTTCCCGGACAGGAGGGAACACTGAAGCTTTCTTT. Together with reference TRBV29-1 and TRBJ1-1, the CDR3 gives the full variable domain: SAVISQKPSRDICQRGTSLTIQCQVDSQVTMMFWYRQQPGQSLTLIATANQGSEATYESGFVIDKFPISRPNLTFSTLTVSNMSPEDSSIYLCSVSRTGGNTEAFFGQGTRLTVV.

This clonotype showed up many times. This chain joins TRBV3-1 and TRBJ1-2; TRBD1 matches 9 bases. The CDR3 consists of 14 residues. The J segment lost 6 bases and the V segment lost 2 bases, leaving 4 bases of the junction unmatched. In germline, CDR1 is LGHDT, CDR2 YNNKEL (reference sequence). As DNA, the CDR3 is TGTGCCAGCAGCCAACGACAGGGGGACAATGGCTACACCTTC. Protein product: CASSQRQGDNGYTF.

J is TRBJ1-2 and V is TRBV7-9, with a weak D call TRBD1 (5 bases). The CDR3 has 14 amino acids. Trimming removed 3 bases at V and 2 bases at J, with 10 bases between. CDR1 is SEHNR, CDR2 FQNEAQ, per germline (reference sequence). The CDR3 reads CASSFRAENYGYTF. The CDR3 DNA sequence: TGTGCCAGCAGCTTCAGGGCCGAGAACTATGGCTACACCTTC. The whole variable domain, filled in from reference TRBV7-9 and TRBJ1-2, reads DTGVSQNPRHKITKRGQNVTFRCDPISEHNRLYWYRQTLGQGPEFLTYFQNEAQLEKSRLLSDRFSAERPKGSFSTLEIQRTEQGDSAMYLCASSFRAENYGYTFGSGTRLTVV.

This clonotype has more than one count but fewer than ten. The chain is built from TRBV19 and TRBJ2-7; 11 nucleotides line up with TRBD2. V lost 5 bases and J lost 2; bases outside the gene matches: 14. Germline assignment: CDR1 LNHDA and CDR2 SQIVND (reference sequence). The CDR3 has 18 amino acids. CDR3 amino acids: CASSLSTPGTSGTYEQYF. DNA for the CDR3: TGTGCCAGTAGTCTATCAACCCCCGGGACTAGCGGTACCTACGAGCAGTACTTC.

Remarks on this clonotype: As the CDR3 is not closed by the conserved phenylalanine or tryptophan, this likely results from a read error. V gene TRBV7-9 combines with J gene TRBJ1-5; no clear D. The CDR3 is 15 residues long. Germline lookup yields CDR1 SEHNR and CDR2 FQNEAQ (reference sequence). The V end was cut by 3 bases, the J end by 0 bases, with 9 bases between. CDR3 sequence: CASSFGGYSNQPQHL. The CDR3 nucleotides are TGTGCCAGCAGCTTTGGAGGGTATAGCAATCAGCCCCAGCATCTT.

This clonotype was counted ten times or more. CDR3 loop: CASTERSYTGELFF. CDR3 sequence (DNA): TGTGCCAGCACGGAGCGGAGTTACACCGGGGAGCTGTTTTTT. The chain has TRBV2 and TRBJ2-2; TRBD2 might be the D (5 bases). In germline, CDR1 is SNHLY, CDR2 FYNNEI. The CDR3 is 14 amino acids. Trimming removed 7 bases at V and 3 bases at J, with 12 bases between.

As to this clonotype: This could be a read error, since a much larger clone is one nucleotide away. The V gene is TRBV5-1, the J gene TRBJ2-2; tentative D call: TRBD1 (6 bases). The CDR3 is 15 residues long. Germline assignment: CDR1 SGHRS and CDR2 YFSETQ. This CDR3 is CASSWEYRDTGELVF. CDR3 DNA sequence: TGCGCCAGCAGCTGGGAGTACCGGGACACCGGGGAGCTGGTTTTT.